A single T cell receptor beta chain is shown here with its context. Its antigen is as yet unknown. Sequencing used immunoSEQ version 4 in survey mode. Using immunoSEQ multiplex PCR, the repertoire was profiled, and TCRdb retains in-frame clones only, with some absent. In the table there are about 64,000 clones, 70% to 75% of which are singletons. V dropped 1 base and J dropped 2; count of bases not matched to a gene: 4. Germline-derived CDR1 and CDR2 are LNHDA and SQIVND (reference sequence). The length of the CDR3 is 15 residues. The data derive from a study of persistence of HIV-infected CD4 T cells. Overall study: Up to roughly 200 mL blood was drawn at multiple time points; a couple of donors had single-time leukapheresis.

Overlapping HIV-1 Gag 15-mer peptides at roughly 1 ug per peptide per mL were used. CD40L-negative CD69-negative CD45RO-high memory CD4+ T cells were sorted as populations depleted of antigen-responding cells. Donors were HIV-1-infected adults who began suppressive ART during chronic infection. Undetectable plasma HIV-1 RNA below 50 copies/mL lasted at least 4 years. A roughly 18-hour stimulation of CD8-depleted PBMCs used anti-CD28/CD49d costimulation, CD40-blocking antibody and enfuvirtide. The specimen comprised CD4+ T cells sorted from PBMCs after roughly 18-hour stimulation, sampled from a patient who received antiretroviral therapy. The TCR comes from an adult man with HIV who was CMV-seropositive. J is TRBJ2-7 and V is TRBV19; 8 nucleotides match TRBD1. The CDR3: CASSIVRTGTYEQYF. The CDR3 nucleotides read TGTGCCAGTAGTATAGTAAGGACAGGGACCTACGAGCAGTACTTC.